This T cell receptor (beta chain) comes out of a study of T-cell reconstitution after alpha-beta-depleted transplantation in children. Study-level points and caveats: TCRbeta diversity was high at day 60 in some patients (a result of surviving recipient T cells and thymic progenitors). The study reportedly traced alpha-beta T cells about two months after transplant to several hundred expanded graft clones.

V trimming: 6 bases; J trimming: 8 bases; junction bases outside the gene matches: 6. Germline V gene sequence: CDR1 SQVTM, CDR2 ANQGSEA. There are 12 residues in the CDR3. Points on this clonotype: Its antigen remains unidentified.

During its preparation, the TCRbeta library received unique molecular identifiers. One entry per CDR3 protein, called by TCRdb with MiXCR from the PCR reads. This sample carries under 250,000 distinct CDR3 sequences, approximately 15% of them seen once, and the ten largest clones take 35% to 50%. The sequence was collected from a male patient between 2 and 15 years old who had a stem cell transplant for acute lymphoblastic leukemia, so the T cells may come from the graft donor. Sequencing used PBMCs, mostly from graft donor cells, obtained 360 days after TCRalphabeta/CD19-depleted stem cell transplant. The chain couples TRBV29-1 to TRBJ2-1; 8 bases line up with TRBD2. The CDR3 spells CSVPRGGYEQFF. Written as DNA, the CDR3 is TGCAGCGTGCCCCGGGGGGGGTATGAGCAGTTCTTC.